This T cell receptor (beta chain) was obtained from a study of blood T cell repertoires in COVID-19. About the study: Sites in the United States, Italy and Spain provided acute and convalescent COVID-19 samples.

Original handling: Amplification of reference gene primers provided the estimated nucleated cell counts. Sequencing was performed with immunoSEQ multiplex PCR; in TCRdb, only in-frame clones are kept and a portion is missing. That table furnishes V, J and clone size, whereas the DNA furnished D and trimming. The top ten hold 0.45% to 0.65% of the sample, which has over 150,000 clones, roughly nine tenths seen once. CDR3 length equals 18 residues. Germline values: CDR1 KGHDR, CDR2 SFDVKD. Trimming took 2 bases from V and 6 from J; bases not matched to a gene: 14. The clonotype comes from a middle-aged man with acute or convalescent COVID-19. The rearrangement uses TRBV24-1 and TRBJ2-1, with 8 bases that match TRBD2. The specimen was peripheral blood. The CDR3 DNA is TGTGCCACCAGTGATTCGTCCGGGACTAGGTGGACTCGCAATGAGCAGTTCTTC. Protein: CATSDSSGTRWTRNEQFF.